The rows below give T cell receptor beta chains drawn from one sample of a study of cytotoxic CD8 clonotypes in ibrutinib-treated CLL. TCRdb keeps only in-frame clones here, not all; method: immunoSEQ multiplex PCR. The table has about 85,000 clones, around 75% seen once; the top ten hold approximately 5%. The source was PBMCs, collected after 12 months of ibrutinib treatment. Receptors were obtained from a human donor with chronic lymphocytic leukemia. The CDR3 runs from the conserved cysteine through the conserved F or W. The order of the fields is clone size, D gene, V gene, J gene, CDR3 protein, CDR3 DNA. The D gene is left open where the match is weak. Clone size is not always given. Where it is, it says once, few, many or a class for expanded clones.

-	-	TRBV28	TRBJ2-4	CASSSRTVQEAKNIQYF	TGTGCCAGCAGTTCCCGGACAGTCCAGGAGGCCAAAAACATTCAGTACTTC
-	TRBD1	TRBV28	TRBJ2-7	CASSLFHRRGTGVYEQYF	TGTGCCAGCAGTTTATTCCACCGGAGGGGGACAGGGGTCTACGAGCAGTACTTC
-	-	TRBV6-6	TRBJ1-1	CASLDEGRGSAFF	TGTGCCAGCTTGGATGAGGGTCGGGGGTCAGCTTTCTTT
-	TRBD2	TRBV4-3	TRBJ2-7	CASSQAPGAGGPYEQYF	TGCGCCAGCAGCCAAGCCCCGGGGGCGGGAGGGCCCTACGAGCAGTACTTC
many	TRBD1	TRBV6-6	TRBJ1-5	CASSPRGGSPQHF	TGTGCCAGCAGTCCCAGGGGGGGGTCGCCCCAGCATTTT
once	-	TRBV7-3	TRBJ2-2	CASSPRVAGELFF	TGTGCCAGCAGCCCCAGGGTGGCCGGGGAGCTGTTTTTT
-	-	TRBV18	TRBJ2-7	CASSAGRKIYEQYF	TGTGCCAGCTCGGCGGGACGGAAGATCTACGAGCAGTACTTC
-	-	TRBV11-2	TRBJ2-6	CASSPVGTGANVLTF	TGTGCCAGCAGCCCGGTGGGGACTGGGGCCAACGTCCTGACTTTC
once	TRBD2	TRBV5-1	TRBJ2-7	CASSPSGRTIYEQYF	TGCGCCAGCAGCCCCAGCGGGAGGACAATCTACGAGCAGTACTTC
medium-sized	TRBD2	TRBV4-2	TRBJ2-5	CASSQAPGLAAAQETQYF	TGTGCCAGCAGCCAAGCCCCGGGACTAGCGGCCGCCCAAGAGACCCAGTACTTC
-	-	TRBV11-2	TRBJ1-1	CASSLGEVTEAFF	TGTGCCAGCAGCTTGGGGGAGGTGACTGAAGCTTTCTTT
-	-	TRBV28	TRBJ1-5	CAMHGGVEGLGQPQHF	TGTGCCATGCACGGAGGGGTCGAGGGGCTAGGTCAGCCCCAGCATTTT
-	-	TRBV15	TRBJ1-5	CATSKDLNQPQHF	TGTGCCACCAGCAAAGATCTCAATCAGCCCCAGCATTTT
-	-	TRBV28	TRBJ2-2	CASRGRGAPRGELFF	TGTGCCAGCAGGGGACGAGGGGCCCCTAGGGGGGAGCTGTTTTTT
-	TRBD1	TRBV9	TRBJ1-6	CASSATGGGSPLHF	TGTGCCAGCAGCGCCACAGGGGGTGGTTCACCCCTCCACTTT
-	-	TRBV19	TRBJ2-3	CASSDTGISTDTQYF	TGTGCCAGTAGCGATACAGGGATTAGCACAGATACGCAGTATTTT
-	TRBD1	TRBV6-5	TRBJ1-4	CASSWTGANEKLFF	TGTGCCAGCAGCTGGACAGGGGCTAATGAAAAACTGTTTTTT
-	TRBD1	TRBV28	TRBJ1-2	CALGRDRTNYGYTF	TGTGCCTTGGGGCGGGACAGAACGAACTATGGCTACACCTTC
once	TRBD2	TRBV6-5	TRBJ2-3	CASSYGGRAVGTQYF	TGTGCCAGCAGTTATGGCGGGAGGGCCGTAGGTACGCAGTATTTT
-	TRBD1	TRBV7-9	TRBJ1-1	CASSSYRGWGTEAFF	TGTGCCAGCAGCTCGTACAGGGGCTGGGGCACTGAAGCTTTCTTT
-	TRBD2	TRBV7-2	TRBJ2-5	CASSPQRGGGETQYF	TGTGCCAGCAGCCCCCAGCGGGGGGGCGGGGAGACCCAGTACTTC
-	-	TRBV5-1	TRBJ2-2	CASSLSASAEELFF	TGCGCCAGCAGCTTGTCGGCATCCGCTGAGGAGCTGTTTTTT
-	TRBD2	TRBV7-2	TRBJ2-7	CASTQPGTSTYEQYF	TGTGCCAGCACCCAACCCGGGACTAGTACCTACGAGCAGTACTTC
few	TRBD2	TRBV7-3	TRBJ2-3	CASSLRGTSGDTQYF	TGTGCCAGCAGCTTACGGGGGACTAGCGGGGATACGCAGTATTTT
-	-	TRBV18	TRBJ1-1	CASSPDTMNTEAFF	TGTGCCAGCTCACCGGACACGATGAACACTGAAGCTTTCTTT
-	-	TRBV7-2	TRBJ2-1	CASSQGGLEQFF	TGTGCCAGCAGCCAAGGAGGGTTAGAGCAGTTCTTC
-	TRBD1	TRBV2	TRBJ2-7	CAGEKGQGSYEQYF	TGTGCCGGAGAGAAAGGACAGGGCTCCTACGAGCAGTACTTC
-	-	TRBV18	TRBJ2-5	CASSPGPGEGTQYF	TGTGCCAGCTCACCAGGTCCCGGGGAAGGGACCCAGTACTTC
-	-	TRBV2	TRBJ2-3	CASSEGAGDTQYF	TGTGCCAGCAGTGAAGGTGCTGGGGATACGCAGTATTTT
-	-	TRBV30	TRBJ2-1	CAWSDLHEQFF	TGTGCCTGGAGCGACCTCCATGAGCAGTTCTTC
-	TRBD2	TRBV12-5	TRBJ2-3	CASAPIAGDTDTQYF	TGTGCTAGTGCCCCAATAGCGGGGGACACAGATACGCAGTATTTT
-	-	TRBV28	TRBJ2-2	CASSSPGGRFHGELFF	TGTGCCAGCAGTTCCCCTGGGGGACGTTTCCACGGGGAGCTGTTTTTT
-	-	TRBV5-1	TRBJ2-5	CASSPTLGAETQYF	TGCGCCAGCAGCCCTACCCTGGGGGCAGAGACCCAGTACTTC
-	TRBD2	TRBV19	TRBJ2-7	CASSDGGDLIEQYF	TGTGCCAGTAGCGATGGGGGGGACCTCATCGAGCAGTACTTC
once	-	TRBV5-1	TRBJ1-1	CASSLGVTQNTEAFF	TGCGCCAGCAGCTTGGGGGTGACACAAAACACTGAAGCTTTCTTT
-	TRBD2	TRBV19	TRBJ2-7	CASSTGLAAEQYF	TGTGCCAGTAGTACGGGACTAGCGGCTGAGCAGTACTTC
-	-	TRBV5-6	TRBJ2-3	CASGLGFLTDTQYF	TGTGCCAGCGGCCTGGGATTTCTAACAGATACGCAGTATTTT
-	TRBD2	TRBV25-1	TRBJ2-1	CATEGRLAPYNEQFF	TGTGCCACTGAGGGCCGACTAGCGCCCTACAATGAGCAGTTCTTC
-	-	TRBV30	TRBJ1-3	CAWSAPGGAFGNTIYF	TGTGCCTGGAGCGCCCCTGGAGGGGCCTTCGGAAACACCATATATTTT
-	TRBD2	TRBV28	TRBJ2-2	CASSLEQRGGSGELFF	TGTGCCAGCAGTTTGGAACAGCGGGGGGGCTCCGGGGAGCTGTTTTTT